Following are 26 T cell receptor beta chains from one sample sequenced in a study of T cells expressing NK-cell markers (dated by TCRdb to about 2020). The protocol used for the library was 5' RACE. Sequencing took place on an Illumina HiSeq 2000. The reads were reprocessed in TCRdb, with one entry per CDR3 protein sequence and no accompanying DNA. This sample's listing comprises over 350,000 distinct CDR3 sequences. The leading ten clones occupy about 10% of the sample. Sequenced input: blood T cells: a sorted CD56 or NKG2C T cell subset, CD4+ or CD8+ T cells, or bulk PBMC T cells (not recorded which). The source of these receptors is a woman between 50 and 59 years old in good health. Donor details come from another sample of the same person, matched by shared clones.

V usage is TRBV5-5 and J usage is TRBJ1-2; the D gene TCRdb calls, TRBD1, cannot be checked with no DNA. Germline values: CDR1 SGHKS, CDR2 YYEKEE (reference sequence). There are 18 residues in the CDR3. The CDR3 sequence: CASSFVADHRDRRGGYTF.

The V call is TRBV20-1, the J call TRBJ1-3. In germline, CDR1 is DFQATT, CDR2 SNEGSKA (reference sequence). The CDR3 runs 13 residues. CDR3 sequence reads: CSARAESGNTIYF.

The chain couples TRBV15 to TRBJ2-1. The CDR3 contains 16 residues. Germline V gene lookup returns CDR1 LNHNV and CDR2 YYDKDF (reference sequence). This CDR3 reads CATSRGGSVSYNEQFF. Together with reference TRBV15 and TRBJ2-1, the CDR3 gives the full variable domain: DAMVIQNPRYQVTQFGKPVTLSCSQTLNHNVMYWYQQKSSQAPKLLFHYYDKDFNNEADTPDNFQSRRPNTSFCFLDIRSPGLGDTAMYLCATSRGGSVSYNEQFFGPGTRLTVL.

This CDR3 is CASSSSSSFETQYF. This sequence joins TRBV12-3 or TRBV12-4 and TRBJ2-5; no DNA is available, so the TRBD2 call from TCRdb remains unchecked. The CDR3 is made up of 14 amino acids.

CDR3 region: CAIATDPNYGYTF. The chain recombines TRBV10-3 with TRBJ1-2. CDR3 length: 13 amino acids. CDR1 and CDR2 from the germline V gene are ENHRY and SYGVKD.

This rearrangement joins TRBV12-3 or TRBV12-4 to TRBJ2-1; TCRdb lists TRBD1, though no DNA is available to test this call. This CDR3 is 13 amino acids long. CDR3 region: CANSMSGVGEQFF.

The V gene is TRBV20-1, the J gene TRBJ1-1; the D call of TRBD1 rests on TCRdb alone, since no DNA is present to check it. This CDR3 is built from 15 residues. CDR1 is DFQATT, CDR2 SNEGSKA, per germline (reference sequence). The CDR3 here is CSARMIQGLNTEAFF.

This chain joins TRBV7-8 and TRBJ1-2; TCRdb lists TRBD1, though no DNA is available to test this call. Per the germline V gene, CDR1 is SGHVS and CDR2 is FQNEAQ. There are 14 residues in the CDR3. CDR3 amino acids: CASSSNSGVGGYTF. Supplemented by reference TRBV7-8 and TRBJ1-2, the full variable domain reads GAGVSQSPRYKVAKRGQDVALRCDPISGHVSLFWYQQALGQGPEFLTYFQNEAQLDKSGLPSDRFFAERPEGSVSTLKIQRTQQEDSAVYLCASSSNSGVGGYTFGSGTRLTVV.

The chain joins TRBV25-1 to TRBJ1-5; the D gene TCRdb calls, TRBD1, cannot be checked with no DNA. Germline loops: CDR1 MGHDK, CDR2 SYGVNS. The CDR3 has 15 residues. CDR3 loop: CASSEGQTSNQPQHF.

The chain joins TRBV7-6 to TRBJ2-1; TCRdb picks TRBD2, but there is no DNA to check that call. CDR1 and CDR2 from the germline V gene are SGHVS and FNYEAQ. The CDR3 has 17 residues. The CDR3 sequence is CASSPGTSFPLYNEQFF.

The chain uses TRBV20-1 and TRBJ1-5; checking the TCRdb D call of TRBD1 is not possible without DNA. The CDR3 is made up of 18 amino acids. Germline assignment: CDR1 DFQATT and CDR2 SNEGSKA (reference sequence). The CDR3 region is CSARWGTGDGSQDQPQHF.

The V and J genes are TRBV5-1 and TRBJ1-5; TCRdb's D call of TRBD1 is untestable without DNA. The CDR3 runs 15 residues. Germline V gene sequence: CDR1 SGHRS, CDR2 YFSETQ. Here the CDR3 reads CASSSGGQNNQPQHF. Variable domain in full (rest from reference TRBV5-1 and TRBJ1-5): KAGVTQTPRYLIKTRGQQVTLSCSPISGHRSVSWYQQTPGQGLQFLFEYFSETQRNKGNFPGRFSGRQFSNSRSEMNVSTLELGDSALYLCASSSGGQNNQPQHFGDGTRLSIL.

V usage is TRBV11-1 and J usage is TRBJ2-7. The germline gives CDR1 SGHAT, CDR2 FQDESV (reference sequence). This CDR3 is 16 amino acids long. CDR3 sequence: CASSLEWRETPYEQYF.

The chain joins TRBV29-1 to TRBJ2-7; checking the TCRdb D call of TRBD1 is not possible without DNA. The CDR3 contains 15 residues. Germline CDR1 SQVTM, CDR2 ANQGSEA. CDR3: CSVEVPRVLGREQYF.

The CDR3 here is CASSFQNEQYF. V gene TRBV5-6 combines with J gene TRBJ2-7. From germline, CDR1 is SGHDT and CDR2 YYEEEE. The CDR3 consists of 11 residues.

The J gene is TRBJ2-1, the V gene TRBV11-2; lacking DNA, the TRBD2 call made by TCRdb goes unchecked. This CDR3 contains 15 residues. Germline CDR1 reads SGHAT; CDR2 reads FQNNGV. The CDR3 loop reads CASSSSPQRYNEQFF.

The J gene is TRBJ2-7, the V gene TRBV20-1; TCRdb's D gene call, TRBD1, goes unchecked for lack of DNA. CDR3 size: 15 residues. From germline, CDR1 is DFQATT and CDR2 SNEGSKA (reference sequence). The CDR3 loop reads CSARDRTGLSYEQYF.

The chain has TRBV12-3 or TRBV12-4 and TRBJ2-1; TCRdb gives TRBD2 as the D gene, but with no DNA this cannot be confirmed. The CDR3 covers 17 residues. This CDR3 reads CASSYGTSGSLYNEQFF.

The V gene is TRBV6-5, the J gene TRBJ2-7; as DNA is missing, the TRBD1 call by TCRdb cannot be tested. This CDR3 comprises 15 residues. Germline CDR1 and CDR2: MNHEY and SVGAGI. The CDR3 sequence: CASRTSGTGGYEQYF.

The chain has TRBV12-3 or TRBV12-4 and TRBJ2-3; there is no DNA to check the TCRdb D call of TRBD2. This CDR3 is built from 16 residues. CDR3 sequence: CASSHRTSGRGGTQYF.

This sequence joins TRBV7-9 and TRBJ2-5; TCRdb selects TRBD2, and the lack of DNA leaves this call unchecked. The CDR3 spans 13 residues. CDR1 and CDR2 from the germline V gene are SEHNR and FQNEAQ (reference sequence). CDR3 sequence reads: CASSALAGETQYF.

The CDR3 is CASSREGTGGLDEQFF. The gene calls are TRBV4-1 and TRBJ2-1; the D call of TRBD1 rests on TCRdb alone, since no DNA is present to check it. There are 16 residues in the CDR3. Germline V CDR1 and CDR2: MGHRA, YSYEKL.

The chain couples TRBV11-3 to TRBJ2-1; the D call from TCRdb, TRBD2, cannot be confirmed without DNA. Germline assignment: CDR1 SGHNT and CDR2 YENEEA. The CDR3 totals 15 residues. CDR3 protein: CASSFGLAYNNEQFF.

CDR3 in amino acids: CASSRLGQANEQFF. This chain connects TRBV3-1 to TRBJ2-1; TCRdb's assignment of TRBD1 cannot be checked, as there is no DNA. CDR3 length: 14 residues. Germline-derived CDR1 and CDR2 are LGHDT and YNNKEL (reference sequence).

The chain joins TRBV12-3 or TRBV12-4 to TRBJ2-1; there is no DNA to check the TCRdb D call of TRBD2. The CDR3 spans 16 residues. The CDR3 spells CASSHIAGGPYNEQFF.

This chain connects TRBV7-3 to TRBJ2-2; TCRdb's D gene call, TRBD1, goes unchecked for lack of DNA. The CDR3 is 16 residues long. CDR1 and CDR2 from the germline V gene are SGHTA and FQGTGA. CDR3 amino acids: CASSLNNRRNTGELFF. Full variable domain (outside the CDR3, taken from reference TRBV7-3 and TRBJ2-2): GAGVSQTPSNKVTEKGKYVELRCDPISGHTALYWYRQSLGQGPEFLIYFQGTGAADDSGLPNDRFFAVRPEGSVSTLKIQRTERGDSAVYLCASSLNNRRNTGELFFGEGSRLTVL.